Shown below are 30 T cell receptor beta chains from a single sample sequenced in a study of cytomegalovirus exposure and HLA in healthy donors. Primers included in the PCR were 60 Vbeta and 13 Jbeta primers. The protocol was immunoSEQ multiplex PCR, while the TCRdb copy is restricted to in-frame clones and leaves out a portion. The data hold about 170,000 clones, with roughly 79% observed a single time. The sample was PBMCs. The receptors come from a young woman in good health and CMV-seropositive.

The chain is built from TRBV5-4 and TRBJ1-2; 8 nucleotides align to TRBD1. This CDR3 is 15 amino acids long. V was pared by 4 bases and J by 2 bases, with 7 bases of the junction left unmatched. Per germline, CDR1 SGHNT and CDR2 YYREEE (reference sequence). The CDR3 loop reads CASSTAGGANYGYTF. CDR3 nucleotides: TGTGCCAGCAGCACTGCAGGGGGCGCCAACTATGGCTACACCTTC.

This chain joins TRBV19 and TRBJ1-2, with D hard to call. The CDR3 loop spans 13 amino acids. Germline V lookup: CDR1 LNHDA, CDR2 SQIVND (reference sequence). Trimming took 0 bases from V and 3 from J, leaving 5 bases between them. CDR3 nucleotide sequence: TGTGCCAGTAGTATAGACGTTTACTATGGCTACACCTTC. Residues: CASSIDVYYGYTF.

This clone was recorded once. V gene TRBV18 combines with J gene TRBJ2-2, with D possibly being TRBD2 (5 bases). The CDR3 runs to 17 residues. Germline values: CDR1 KGHSH, CDR2 LQKENI. Trimming pared 0 bases from V and 2 bases from J, leaving 13 bases between. Written as DNA, the CDR3 is TGTGCCAGCTCACCACCGGGCCAGCGGCTTAACACCGGGGAGCTGTTTTTT. It translates to CASSPPGQRLNTGELFF.

The rearrangement uses TRBV5-1 and TRBJ1-3, with a weak D call TRBD1 (5 bases). The V end lost 2 bases, the J end lost 2 bases, and 17 bases lay between the germline ends. The CDR3 runs 17 residues. Per the germline V gene, CDR1 is SGHRS and CDR2 is YFSETQ. The CDR3 loop is CASSLSSVTAAGNTIYF. DNA of the CDR3: TGCGCCAGCAGCTTAAGTAGTGTGACAGCCGCTGGAAACACCATATATTTT.

This clone was seen a single time. The V gene is TRBV9, the J gene TRBJ2-7; D may be TRBD2 (5 bases). V gave up 1 base and J gave up 2 bases, with 16 bases separating them. Germline V gene lookup returns CDR1 SGDLS and CDR2 YYNGEE. CDR3 length: 16 amino acids. In DNA, the CDR3 is TGTGCCAGCAGCGTACAGTGTGCGCTAGCTGCCTACGAGCAGTACTTC. Translating gives CASSVQCALAAYEQYF. The whole variable domain, filled in from reference TRBV9 and TRBJ2-7, reads DSGVTQTPKHLITATGQRVTLRCSPRSGDLSVYWYQQSLDQGLQFLIQYYNGEERAKGNILERFSAQQFPDLHSELNLSSLELGDSALYFCASSVQCALAAYEQYFGPGTRLTVT.

As for this clone: Other DNA sequences in the same sample also yield this CDR3. J is TRBJ1-1 and V is TRBV6-5; D might be TRBD1 (5 bases). The CDR3 has 15 residues. The V and J ends lost 0 bases and 2 bases respectively, with 10 bases between them. Per germline, CDR1 MNHEY and CDR2 SVGAGI. This chain's CDR3 is CASSYSGQTNTEAFF. The CDR3 DNA follows: TGTGCCAGCAGTTACTCGGGGCAGACAAACACTGAAGCTTTCTTT.

The chain is built from TRBV4-1 and TRBJ2-1, with a tentative D call TRBD1 (6 bases). The V gene lost 4 bases and the J gene lost 1 base, with 8 bases spanning the gap. CDR1 and CDR2 (germline): MGHRA, YSYEKL. The CDR3 length is 14 residues. CDR3 loop: CASSPQGSYNEQFF. The CDR3 nucleotides are TGCGCCAGCAGCCCGCAGGGGTCCTACAATGAGCAGTTCTTC.

The chain has TRBV5-1 and TRBJ2-3; TRBD2 aligns across 12 bases. Trimming removed 4 bases from V and 4 bases from J; junction bases left unmatched: 10. This CDR3 is 17 amino acids long. Germline V gene data show CDR1 as SGHRS and CDR2 as YFSETQ. The CDR3 region is CASSHRLAGAGADTQYF. The CDR3 nucleotides read TGCGCCAGCAGCCACAGACTAGCGGGAGCGGGAGCAGATACGCAGTATTTT.

The CDR3 nucleotides read TGTGCCAGCAGTGGAGGAGCCGGGGAGCTGTTTTTT. Residues: CASSGGAGELFF. V usage is TRBV2 and J usage is TRBJ2-2; no reliable D call. Germline V gives CDR1 SNHLY, CDR2 FYNNEI. The CDR3 is made up of 12 amino acids. Trimming left V 4 bases short and J 6 bases short, with 6 bases between.

The gene calls are TRBV28 and TRBJ2-3; TRBD2 aligns across 10 bases. Germline trimming cut 7 bases from V and 5 bases from J; bases unmatched to any gene: 9. The CDR3 spans 15 residues. CDR1 and CDR2 from the germline V gene are MDHEN and SYDVKM. DNA of the CDR3: TGTGCCAGCACCTCCCCTAGCGGGGGTCGAGATACGCAGTATTTT. It codes for CASTSPSGGRDTQYF. The full variable domain, completed using reference TRBV28 and TRBJ2-3, is DVKVTQSSRYLVKRTGEKVFLECVQDMDHENMFWYRQDPGLGLRLIYFSYDVKMKEKGDIPEGYSVSREKKERFSLILESASTNQTSMYLCASTSPSGGRDTQYFGPGTRLTVL.

The chain has TRBV7-9 and TRBJ1-6, with D possibly TRBD1 on 6 matching bases. The V gene lost 4 bases and the J gene lost 12 bases, with 16 bases spanning the gap. Germline CDR1 SEHNR, CDR2 FQNEAQ (reference sequence). The length of the CDR3 is 14 residues. The CDR3 nucleotides are TGTGCCAGCAGCTCGACAGGCCCACTAGGACCCCTCCACTTT. It encodes CASSSTGPLGPLHF.

This sequence joins TRBV5-1 and TRBJ2-7; 9 nucleotides match TRBD1. After removal of 4 bases from V and 6 bases from J, the junction contained 5 bases not matched to a gene. CDR1 is SGHRS, CDR2 YFSETQ, per germline. There are 13 residues in the CDR3. The CDR3 is CASSLQDRGEQYF. CDR3 nucleotides: TGCGCCAGCAGCCTCCAGGACAGGGGCGAGCAGTACTTC.

The chain has TRBV19 and TRBJ2-6, with 8 bases lining up with TRBD1. CDR3 length: 19 amino acids. Germline-derived CDR1 and CDR2 are LNHDA and SQIVND (reference sequence). J gave up 3 bases and V 0 bases, and 10 bases lay outside the gene matches. The chain's CDR3 is CASSIEGQARLSGANVLTF. The DNA for the CDR3 is TGTGCCAGTAGTATAGAGGGACAGGCGAGGTTGAGTGGGGCCAACGTCCTGACTTTC.

This clone has only a few counts. V and J are TRBV4-1 and TRBJ1-1, with no clear D. Trimming shortened V by 2 bases and J by 6 bases, and 19 bases separated the two germline ends. Per germline, CDR1 MGHRA and CDR2 YSYEKL. The CDR3 spans 16 residues. This chain's CDR3 is CASSQHTQEDHPEAFF. CDR3 bases: TGCGCCAGCAGCCAACATACCCAGGAGGACCATCCTGAAGCTTTCTTT.

The V and J genes are TRBV6-6 and TRBJ1-5, with unresolved D. There are 15 residues in the CDR3. V was cut by 7 bases and J by 0 bases, with 13 bases left in between. The germline V gene encodes CDR1 MNHNY and CDR2 SVGAGI (reference sequence). Here the CDR3 DNA reads TGTGCCAGCACCCCCTGGGAGGGTAGCAATCAGCCCCAGCATTTT. It is translated as CASTPWEGSNQPQHF.

The V and J genes are TRBV5-1 and TRBJ1-1; TRBD1 is a possible D gene (5 bases). The CDR3 sequence is 16 residues long. Per germline, CDR1 SGHRS and CDR2 YFSETQ. V lost 4 bases and J lost 5, with 21 bases in between. For the CDR3, the DNA is TGCGCCAGCAGCGACCAGACAGCAACCACTGGGACTGAAGCTTTCTTT. This translates into CASSDQTATTGTEAFF. The complete variable domain, with remaining parts taken from reference TRBV5-1 and TRBJ1-1, reads KAGVTQTPRYLIKTRGQQVTLSCSPISGHRSVSWYQQTPGQGLQFLFEYFSETQRNKGNFPGRFSGRQFSNSRSEMNVSTLELGDSALYLCASSDQTATTGTEAFFGQGTRLTVV.

The V call is TRBV28, the J call TRBJ2-2; perhaps TRBD2 as D (5 bases). V gave up 8 bases and J gave up 5 bases, with 12 bases separating them. Germline assignment: CDR1 MDHEN and CDR2 SYDVKM. The CDR3 length is 13 residues. The CDR3 DNA sequence: TGTGCCAGCGTCTCAGCGGTGACCGGGGAGCTGTTTTTT. Translated, it gives CASVSAVTGELFF. The complete variable domain, with remaining parts taken from reference TRBV28 and TRBJ2-2, reads DVKVTQSSRYLVKRTGEKVFLECVQDMDHENMFWYRQDPGLGLRLIYFSYDVKMKEKGDIPEGYSVSREKKERFSLILESASTNQTSMYLCASVSAVTGELFFGEGSRLTVL.

The V and J genes are TRBV30 and TRBJ1-6; TRBD1 matches at 7 bases. The CDR3 has 14 residues. V shed 0 bases and J 8 bases; nucleotides not matched to a gene: 4. Germline V gives CDR1 GTSNPN, CDR2 SVGIG (reference sequence). The CDR3 DNA reads as TGTGCCTGGAGTGTATGGGACAGTGATTCACCCCTCCACTTT. It encodes CAWSVWDSDSPLHF.

The rearrangement joins TRBV2 to TRBJ1-6; D is unresolved. The CDR3 runs to 17 residues. CDR1 is SNHLY, CDR2 FYNNEI, per germline. The V and J ends lost 0 bases and 3 bases respectively, with 12 bases between them. CDR3 sequence: CASSEAESMLYNSPLHF. The DNA of the CDR3 is TGTGCCAGCAGTGAAGCGGAGTCGATGCTCTATAATTCACCCCTCCACTTT.

This clone was detected only once. J is TRBJ2-5 and V is TRBV15; 9 nucleotides agree with TRBD2. The ends lost 0 bases at V and 2 bases at J; junction bases unmatched: 10. Germline-derived CDR1 and CDR2 are LNHNV and YYDKDF (reference sequence). The CDR3 has 18 amino acids. CDR3 nucleotides: TGTGCCACCAGCAGAGATAATCGGGCTAGCGGGAAACAAGAGACCCAGTACTTC. Protein product: CATSRDNRASGKQETQYF.

The chain couples TRBV28 to TRBJ1-2, with 8 positions matching TRBD1. The CDR3 is 13 amino acids. Germline loops: CDR1 MDHEN, CDR2 SYDVKM. The J segment lost 5 bases and the V segment lost 6 bases, leaving 5 bases of the junction unmatched. CDR3 coding DNA: TGTGCCAGCAGACGGACAGGGAGTTATGGCTACACCTTC. Translated, it gives CASRRTGSYGYTF.

This chain joins TRBV6-1 and TRBJ1-2; 7 nucleotides agree with TRBD1. The length of the CDR3 is 13 residues. Germline CDR1 reads MNHNS; CDR2 reads SASEGT. The V gene end was trimmed by 5 bases and the J gene end by 3 bases; junction bases not matched to a gene: 3. The CDR3: CASSKGQHYGYTF. CDR3 DNA: TGTGCCAGCAGTAAGGGACAGCACTATGGCTACACCTTC.

The chain links TRBV6-5 to TRBJ1-5; TRBD1 matches 9 bases. CDR3 length: 14 amino acids. The V segment lost 2 bases and the J segment 4 bases; nucleotides outside the gene matches: 0. Germline lookup yields CDR1 MNHEY and CDR2 SVGAGI. CDR3 loop: CASSYGQGNQPQHF. The CDR3 DNA reads as TGTGCCAGCAGTTACGGACAGGGGAATCAGCCCCAGCATTTT.

The chain links TRBV4-1 to TRBJ2-7, with D possibly matching TRBD2 (6 bases). The CDR3 totals 13 residues. V lost 3 bases to trimming and J lost 4 bases, with 10 bases between them. In germline, CDR1 is MGHRA, CDR2 YSYEKL. DNA of the CDR3: TGCGCCAGCAGCCATCTTGGGGGGTACGAGCAGTACTTC. This codes for CASSHLGGYEQYF.

The chain carries TRBV5-1 and TRBJ1-5, with 9 nucleotides matching TRBD1. Germline CDR1 is SGHRS and CDR2 is YFSETQ. CDR3 length: 15 residues. The J segment lost 5 bases and the V segment lost 0 bases, leaving 3 bases of the junction unmatched. CDR3 bases: TGCGCCAGCAGCTTGGCGACAGGGGGGGATCAGCCCCAGCATTTT. Translated, it gives CASSLATGGDQPQHF.

This chain uses TRBV7-9 with TRBJ2-1; 8 bases match TRBD1. CDR3 length: 12 amino acids. CDR1 and CDR2 (germline): SEHNR, FQNEAQ (reference sequence). The junction had 4 bases not matched to a gene; V was cut back by 3 bases and J by 12 bases. CDR3 in amino acids: CASSLLDRGQFF. CDR3 DNA: TGTGCCAGCAGCTTGTTAGACAGGGGGCAGTTCTTC.

This clone was seen once. The genes are TRBV18 and TRBJ1-4, with a weak D call TRBD1 (6 bases). The germline gives CDR1 KGHSH, CDR2 LQKENI. CDR3 length: 15 amino acids. V was cut by 0 bases and J by 7 bases, with 12 bases left in between. The CDR3 DNA reads as TGTGCCAGCTCACCACCGCGGGGGCGATTTGAAAAACTGTTTTTT. This sequence encodes CASSPPRGRFEKLFF.

This clone has just one count. The chain is built from TRBV7-9 and TRBJ1-4; D gene ambiguous. This CDR3 region has 17 residues. Germline assignment: CDR1 SEHNR and CDR2 FQNEAQ (reference sequence). Trimming removed 5 bases from V and 0 bases from J, with 16 bases in between. CDR3 protein: CASSLPLSDATNEKLFF. CDR3 coding DNA: TGTGCCAGCAGCCTCCCCTTGAGTGATGCAACTAATGAAAAACTGTTTTTT.

The J gene is TRBJ2-3, the V gene TRBV9; 7 bases map to TRBD1. The V gene's germline CDR1 is SGDLS and CDR2 YYNGEE. This CDR3 comprises 16 residues. Germline trimming cut 3 bases from V and 6 bases from J; bases unmatched to any gene: 13. Written as DNA, the CDR3 is TGTGCCAGCAGCGCGTTAACGACAGGGCCGGCGGATACGCAGTATTTT. Its translation is CASSALTTGPADTQYF.

The gene calls are TRBV6-5 and TRBJ1-3; the D gene is possibly TRBD1 (6 bases). CDR1 and CDR2 from the germline V gene are MNHEY and SVGAGI. This CDR3 is 14 amino acids long. Between the trimmed V and J ends, which lost 6 bases and 3 bases, there was a span of 12 bases. CDR3 DNA: TGTGCCAGCAGGACAGGCATCGGTGGAAACACCATATATTTT. Translation: CASRTGIGGNTIYF.